This TCR beta chain appears in the sequencing data of a study of blood T cell repertoires in COVID-19. TCRdb's table, derived via immunoSEQ multiplex PCR, lists solely in-frame clones and lacks some. The sample yields 430,000 or so clones, more than 70% seen once. Sequenced: PBMCs or T cells enriched from blood (not recorded which). This TCR was sampled from a woman younger than 35 who had been exposed to COVID-19.

For the CDR3, the DNA is TGTGCCAGTTGGAGATCTGGGGCCAACGTCCTGACTTTC. Translated, it gives CASWRSGANVLTF. V gene TRBV27 combines with J gene TRBJ2-6; D not resolved. V dropped 9 bases and J dropped 1 base, with 7 bases sitting between them. The CDR3 extends over 13 amino acids. Germline CDR1 and CDR2: MNHEY and SMNVEV (reference sequence).